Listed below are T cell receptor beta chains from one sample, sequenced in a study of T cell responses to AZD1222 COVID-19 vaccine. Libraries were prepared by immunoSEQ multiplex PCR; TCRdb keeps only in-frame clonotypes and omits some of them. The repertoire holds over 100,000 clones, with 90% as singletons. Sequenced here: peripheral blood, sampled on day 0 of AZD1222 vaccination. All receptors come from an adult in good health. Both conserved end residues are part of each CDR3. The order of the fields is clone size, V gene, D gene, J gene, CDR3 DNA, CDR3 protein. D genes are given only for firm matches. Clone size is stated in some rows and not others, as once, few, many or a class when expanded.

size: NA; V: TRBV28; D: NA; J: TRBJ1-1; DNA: TGTGCCAGCACCTTCCCCCCCGGGGGGGGGAGGGCTTTCTTT; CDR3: CASTFPPGGGRAFF
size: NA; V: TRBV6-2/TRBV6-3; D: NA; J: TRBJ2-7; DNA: TGTGCCAGCAGCCCCGGCTTGAGGGCCGCGGGCTACGAGCAGTACTTC; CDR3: CASSPGLRAAGYEQYF
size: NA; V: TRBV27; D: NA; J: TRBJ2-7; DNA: TGTGCCAGCAGTTTATTCGCCAGTAGCTCCTACGAGCAGTACTTC; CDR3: CASSLFASSSYEQYF
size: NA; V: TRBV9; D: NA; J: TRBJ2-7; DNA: TGTGCCAGCAGCGTAGCTTCCACTAGCTCCTACGAGCAGTACTTC; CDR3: CASSVASTSSYEQYF
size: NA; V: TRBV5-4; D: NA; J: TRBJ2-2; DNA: TGTGCCAGCAGCTCCTCAATGACAGCACTTACGAACACCGGGGAGCTGTTTTTT; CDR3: CASSSSMTALTNTGELFF
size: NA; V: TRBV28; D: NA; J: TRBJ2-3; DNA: TGTGCCAGCGCCGTCACCACAGATACGCAGTATTTT; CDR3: CASAVTTDTQYF
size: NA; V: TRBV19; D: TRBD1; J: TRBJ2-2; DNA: TGTGCCACCCGACAGGGGGCTTTTAAATGGGGGGAGCTGTTTTTT; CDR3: CATRQGAFKWGELFF
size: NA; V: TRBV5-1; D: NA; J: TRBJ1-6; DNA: TGCGCCAGCAGCCCAACCCCCACACGGGTCCGATATTCACCCCTCCACTTT; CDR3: CASSPTPTRVRYSPLHF
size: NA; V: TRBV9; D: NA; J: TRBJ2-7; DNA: TGTGCCAGCAGCCCCCGGCCTTACGAGCAGTACTTC; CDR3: CASSPRPYEQYF
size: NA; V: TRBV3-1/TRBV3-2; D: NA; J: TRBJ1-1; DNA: TGTGCCAGCAGCCAAGTCGGAAACACTGAAGCTTTCTTT; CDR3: CASSQVGNTEAFF
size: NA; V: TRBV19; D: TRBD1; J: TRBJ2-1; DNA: TGTGCCAGTAGTGTGGACAGGAGCTCCTACAATGAGCAGTTCTTC; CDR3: CASSVDRSSYNEQFF
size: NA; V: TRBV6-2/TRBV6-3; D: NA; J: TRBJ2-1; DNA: TGTGCCAGCAGCGGACAGTACAATGAGCAGTTCTTC; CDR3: CASSGQYNEQFF
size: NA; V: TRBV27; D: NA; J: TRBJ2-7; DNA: TGTGCCAGCAGTAGGGCGGGCATTTCCTACGAGCAGTACTTC; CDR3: CASSRAGISYEQYF
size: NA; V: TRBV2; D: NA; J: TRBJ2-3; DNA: TGTGCCAGCAGCCGTCCCAACACAGATACGCAGTATTTT; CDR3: CASSRPNTDTQYF
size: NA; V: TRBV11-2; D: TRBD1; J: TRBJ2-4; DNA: TGTGCCAGCAGCTTGACAGGGGGCAACGCCAAAAACATTCAGTACTTC; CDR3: CASSLTGGNAKNIQYF
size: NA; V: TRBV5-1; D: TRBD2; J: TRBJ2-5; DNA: TGCGCCAGCAGGACTAGCGGAACTAGACAAGAGACCCAGTACTTC; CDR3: CASRTSGTRQETQYF
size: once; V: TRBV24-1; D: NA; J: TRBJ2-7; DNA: TGTGCCACCAGTGATTCGGGCAATTCCTACGAGCAGTACTTC; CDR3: CATSDSGNSYEQYF
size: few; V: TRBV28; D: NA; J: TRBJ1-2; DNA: TGTGCCAGCAGTTTAAGGGGAATGGACTATGGCTACACCTTC; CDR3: CASSLRGMDYGYTF
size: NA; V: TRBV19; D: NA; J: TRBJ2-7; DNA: TGTGCCAGTAGTTTTACAGGTTTCTACGAGCAGTACTTC; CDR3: CASSFTGFYEQYF
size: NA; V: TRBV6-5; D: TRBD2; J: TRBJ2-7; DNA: TGTGCCAGCAGCCTATTTGGGCGGGGGGGCTACGAGCAGTACTTC; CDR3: CASSLFGRGGYEQYF
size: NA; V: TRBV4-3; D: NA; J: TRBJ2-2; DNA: TGCGCCAGCAGCCACCTCGGGTCAGTGGCCGGGGAGCTGTTTTTT; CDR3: CASSHLGSVAGELFF
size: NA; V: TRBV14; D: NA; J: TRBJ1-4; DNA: TGTGCCAGCAGCCAATTGAGCAGGGGTTTTGAAAAACTGTTTTTT; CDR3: CASSQLSRGFEKLFF
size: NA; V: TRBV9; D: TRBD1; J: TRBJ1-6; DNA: TGTGCCAGCAGCCTTCGGGACAGATATAATTCACCCCTCCACTTT; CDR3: CASSLRDRYNSPLHF
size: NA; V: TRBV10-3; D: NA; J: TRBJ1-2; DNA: TGTGCCATCACCCAGGATGGTAACTATGGCTACACCTTC; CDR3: CAITQDGNYGYTF
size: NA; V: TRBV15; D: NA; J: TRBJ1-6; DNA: TGTGCCACCAGCAGAGATACGAATAATTCACCCCTCCACTTT; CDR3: CATSRDTNNSPLHF
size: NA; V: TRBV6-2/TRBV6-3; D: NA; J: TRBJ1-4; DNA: TGTGCCAGCAGCGATTCAGCAACTAATGAAAAACTGTTTTTT; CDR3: CASSDSATNEKLFF
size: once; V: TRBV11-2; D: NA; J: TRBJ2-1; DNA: TGTGCCAGCAGCTTAGCGACTTACAATGAGCAGTTCTTC; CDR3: CASSLATYNEQFF
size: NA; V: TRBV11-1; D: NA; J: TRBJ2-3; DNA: TGTGCCAGCAGCTTAGTCAGTCTAGGCACAGATACGCAGTATTTT; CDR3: CASSLVSLGTDTQYF
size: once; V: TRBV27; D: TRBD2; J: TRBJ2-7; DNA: TGTGCCAGCAGTCAGACTAGCGGGGGAACCGGGGAGCAGTACTTC; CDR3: CASSQTSGGTGEQYF
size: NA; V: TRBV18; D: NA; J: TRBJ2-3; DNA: TGTGCCAGCTCACCACTCCGGGACACACACACAGATACGCAGTATTTT; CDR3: CASSPLRDTHTDTQYF
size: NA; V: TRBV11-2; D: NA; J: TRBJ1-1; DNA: TGTGCCAGCAGCCCAACGCTGGGGCCTGAAGCTTTCTTT; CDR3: CASSPTLGPEAFF
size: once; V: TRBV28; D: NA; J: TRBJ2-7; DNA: NA; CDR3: CASSRRSGQGGGQEQYF
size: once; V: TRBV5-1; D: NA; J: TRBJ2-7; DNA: TGCGCCAGCAGCTTGGGCGGGGCAGAGACCTACGAGCAGTACTTC; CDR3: CASSLGGAETYEQYF
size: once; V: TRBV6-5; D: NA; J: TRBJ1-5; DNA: TGTGCCAGCAGTTACTCGGCGGGAGATCAGCCCCAGCATTTT; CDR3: CASSYSAGDQPQHF
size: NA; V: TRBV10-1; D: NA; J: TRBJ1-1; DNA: TGCGCCAGCAGTGAATTAGCCGGCACTGAAGCTTTCTTT; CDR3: CASSELAGTEAFF
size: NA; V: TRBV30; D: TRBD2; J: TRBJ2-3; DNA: TGTGCCTGGAGTGTACTAGCGGGCTCGCAGTATTTT; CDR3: CAWSVLAGSQYF
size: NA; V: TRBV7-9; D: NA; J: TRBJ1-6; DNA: TGTGCCAGCAGCCTGGGACTCTTTCCGACACCCCTCCACTTT; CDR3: CASSLGLFPTPLHF
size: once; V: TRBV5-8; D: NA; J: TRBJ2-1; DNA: TGTGCCAGCAGCTTGTACGGAGCCTACAATGAGCAGTTCTTC; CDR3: CASSLYGAYNEQFF
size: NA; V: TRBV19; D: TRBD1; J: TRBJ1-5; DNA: TGTGCCAGTGCAGGGGGTTGGAATCAGCCCCAGCATTTT; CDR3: CASAGGWNQPQHF
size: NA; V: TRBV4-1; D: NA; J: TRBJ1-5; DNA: TGCGCCAGCAGCCAACGGGACTTCGACAATCAGCCCCAGCATTTT; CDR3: CASSQRDFDNQPQHF
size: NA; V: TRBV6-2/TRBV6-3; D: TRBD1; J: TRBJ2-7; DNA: TGTGCCAGCAGTGGACAGGGCTACGAGCAGTACTTC; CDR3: CASSGQGYEQYF
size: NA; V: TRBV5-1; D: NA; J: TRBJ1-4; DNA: TGCGCCAGCAGCACGGGAGATTCGGGCAAAAAACTGTTTTTT; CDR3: CASSTGDSGKKLFF
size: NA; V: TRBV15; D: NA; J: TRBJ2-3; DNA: TGTGCCACCAGCAGAGGGAGGGGGGACGGCACAGATACGCAGTATTTT; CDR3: CATSRGRGDGTDTQYF
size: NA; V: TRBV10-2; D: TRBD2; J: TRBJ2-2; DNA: TGCGCCAGCAGATCAGAGCGGGGCCACAACACCGGGGAGCTGTTTTTT; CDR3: CASRSERGHNTGELFF
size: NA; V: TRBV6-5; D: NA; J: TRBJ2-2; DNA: TGTGCCAGCGCTAGGGGAGGGGGGACCGGGGAGCTGTTTTTT; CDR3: CASARGGGTGELFF
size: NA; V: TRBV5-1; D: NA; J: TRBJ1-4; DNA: TGCGCCAGCAGCTTGGATGGCAGGGCTAATGAAAAACTGTTTTTT; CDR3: CASSLDGRANEKLFF
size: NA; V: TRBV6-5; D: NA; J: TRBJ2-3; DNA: TGTGCCAGCAGTTATGCGACCGGAGGCACAGATACGCAGTATTTT; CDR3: CASSYATGGTDTQYF
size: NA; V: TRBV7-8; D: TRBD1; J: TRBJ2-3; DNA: TGTGCCAGCAGCCTAAACAGGGGCCCCACAGATACGCAGTATTTT; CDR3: CASSLNRGPTDTQYF
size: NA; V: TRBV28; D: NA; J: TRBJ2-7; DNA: TGTGCCAGCAGTTTCCAGGGGAGCTCCTACGAGCAGTACTTC; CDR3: CASSFQGSSYEQYF